This TCR beta chain is from a study of radiation and T cells in renal cell carcinoma (dated by TCRdb to the early 2020s). Study-wide context: Samples were obtained from a clinical trial, in which 15 Gy stereotactic body radiation therapy was delivered to primary renal cell carcinomas and nephrectomy was performed 4 weeks later. A total of 50 to 60 samples underwent TCR beta sequencing, made up of about 25 tumors and roughly 27 peripheral blood samples. Across all 50 or so samples, 4,016,671 unique CDR3 nucleotide sequences encoding about 2.7 million unique CDR3 amino acid sequences were identified.

General conclusions and limits of the study: Because pretreatment tumor biopsies were not available, the study could not determine whether clonotypes were already present within the tumor at baseline. In blood, the top tumor clonotypes increased between baseline and 2 weeks post-radiation and then shrank by 4 weeks, which suggests that tumor-resident clones expanded only transiently. With a single-armed trial design, the study had no way to address how radiation dose or scheduling affects the TCR repertoire. Blood repertoire dynamics were not followed beyond 4 weeks after treatment.

The sample's time point label, decoded: blood 2 weeks post-SBRT. The treatment or condition label on this specimen signifies: 15 Gy SBRT to primary tumor, nephrectomy 4 weeks later. To follow tumor-enriched clonotypes, peripheral blood was collected serially from radiation-treated patients at baseline and again at 2 weeks and 4 weeks after SBRT. Renal cell carcinoma with clear cell pathology was present in all patients. Genomic DNA for TCR sequencing was prepared using the QIAamp DNA Blood Mini Kit (Qiagen). Only samples passing all quality control checks were included in the analyses. With respect to this clone: Its recognized antigen is unknown. The record has no base qualities; no much larger clone is one base away.

The junction carries 13 bases between V and J, which are trimmed by 4 bases and 6 bases respectively. The CDR3 numbers 14 residues from cysteine through phenylalanine. Only the CDR3 DNA is retained, 42 bases long and in frame from the first base. CDR1 and CDR2 (SGDLS, YYNGEE) derive from the germline V gene. The immunoSEQ kit was used, according to the manufacturer's recommendations, to generate TCR beta libraries from genomic DNA. Library preparation used a first multiplex PCR with proprietary primers, then a second PCR adding unique barcodes, with bead cleanups after each round. A kit-provided positive control reaction and a negative control reaction were included in every sample batch. The final libraries underwent checking on an Agilent 4200 TapeStation D1000 ScreenTape, volumetric pooling, and quantification by qPCR. An Illumina NextSeq500 fitted with a MidOutput 150-cycle cartridge performed the sequencing, running 156 Read1 cycles and 15 Index1 cycles with the kit's custom primers. The pooled library was loaded at approximately 0.98 pM with 20% PhiX control spiked in. As for how the authors treated the data: The vendor-processed data were analyzed in R, and a clonotype was defined as all T cells that share the same CDR3 nucleotide sequence. In the clone abundance analyses, frequencies in each sample were normalized to that sample's 10,000 most abundant clones. Public T cell clones, averaging fewer than five per sample, were removed before analysis. Tumor-enriched clonotypes and baseline blood-enriched clonotypes were defined as those with an abundance difference of at least 32-fold between compartments. A beta-binomial differential abundance model was applied to find clonotypes that expanded or contracted between blood time points. Tumor-blood repertoire similarity was measured with the Baroni-Urbani and Buser coefficient, and group comparisons used two-tailed Wilcoxon tests in R. TCRdb took over this immuneACCESS table, retaining in-frame rearrangements with V and J assigned. Such tables are incomplete; in checked studies, under half of the missing clones stem from an unresolved V gene, and the remainder is unexplained. That table gives V, J and clone size, and the DNA gave D and trimming. This sample gives about 130,000 clones in total; approximately 75% of them show up just once. The ten largest clones add up to 1.9% of the sample.

The origin of this receptor is a woman aged 55-69 years with renal cell carcinoma. The material was blood, obtained from a patient whose treatment included radiotherapy and nephrectomy. The chain is encoded by TRBV9 joined to TRBJ2-2, with the D gene possibly TRBD1 or TRBD2, each one fitting 5 bases. The DNA sequence is TGTGCCAGCAGCCCGTCCGGGGCGGCCGGGGAGCTGTTTTTT. Its coded protein is CASSPSGAAGELFF.